This T cell receptor (beta chain) was found in a study of blood T cells in healthy people across ages. Trimming pared 4 bases from V and 0 bases from J, leaving 16 bases between. The CDR3 totals 16 residues. The V gene's germline CDR1 is SGHAT and CDR2 FQNNGV. Study findings and constraints: Naive and antigen-experienced cells could not be conclusively compared, given unsorted PBMCs.

A remark on this clonotype: No antigen is known for it.

For the second PCR, which ran for 7 to 11 cycles, a sample-barcoded 5' primer and a J-beta primer mix were used. TCRdb redid the calling of the 5' RACE reads with MiXCR, one entry per CDR3 protein. This table has about 1.8 million distinct CDR3 sequences, about 50% appearing once. V gene TRBV11-2 combines with J gene TRBJ2-7; D possibly matches TRBD1 or TRBD2 (5 bases each). Sequenced: blood. This TCR derives from a woman in her thirties or forties in good health. The chain's CDR3 is CASSSLLGRSSYEQYF. CDR3 DNA sequence: TGTGCCAGCAGCTCCCTTTTGGGACGGAGCTCCTACGAGCAGTACTTC. The full variable domain, rest sourced from reference TRBV11-2 and TRBJ2-7, is EAGVAQSPRYKIIEKRQSVAFWCNPISGHATLYWYQQILGQGPKLLIQFQNNGVVDDSQLPKDRFSAERLKGVDSTLKIQPAKLEDSAVYLCASSSLLGRSSYEQYFGPGTRLTVT.